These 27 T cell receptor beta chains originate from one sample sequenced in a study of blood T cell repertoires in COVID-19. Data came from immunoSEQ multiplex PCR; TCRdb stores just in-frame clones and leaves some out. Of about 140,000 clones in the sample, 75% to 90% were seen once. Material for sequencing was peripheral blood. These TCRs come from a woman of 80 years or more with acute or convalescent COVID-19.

CDR3 in amino acids: CASSAGGSEQYF. The DNA of the CDR3 is TGTGCCAGCAGCGCGGGCGGTTCCGAGCAGTACTTC. This rearrangement joins TRBV2 to TRBJ2-7, with D perhaps TRBD2 (5 bases). The CDR3 extends over 12 amino acids. Germline V lookup: CDR1 SNHLY, CDR2 FYNNEI. V gave up 6 bases and J gave up 6 bases, with 12 bases separating them.

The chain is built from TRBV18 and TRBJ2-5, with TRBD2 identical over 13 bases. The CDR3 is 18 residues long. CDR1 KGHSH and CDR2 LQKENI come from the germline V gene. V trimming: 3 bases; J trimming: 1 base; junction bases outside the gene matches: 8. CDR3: CASSPVGWTSGGQETQYF. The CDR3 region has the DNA TGTGCCAGCTCACCCGTTGGTTGGACTAGCGGGGGCCAAGAGACCCAGTACTTC.

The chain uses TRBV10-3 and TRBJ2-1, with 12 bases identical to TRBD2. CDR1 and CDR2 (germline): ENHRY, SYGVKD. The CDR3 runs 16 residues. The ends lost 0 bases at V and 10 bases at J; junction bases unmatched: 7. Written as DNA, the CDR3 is TGTGCCATCAGTGAGTCGGGACTAGCGGGTACCAACGAGCAGTTCTTC. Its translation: CAISESGLAGTNEQFF.

CDR3 in amino acids: CSVARQGWTEETQYF. In DNA, the CDR3 is TGCAGCGTTGCCCGACAGGGATGGACTGAAGAGACCCAGTACTTC. The V call is TRBV29-1, the J call TRBJ2-5, with 7 positions matching TRBD1. Germline CDR1 SQVTM, CDR2 ANQGSEA. J was trimmed by 3 bases and V by 4 bases; bases with no gene match: 11. The CDR3 consists of 15 residues. The full variable domain, in which reference TRBV29-1 and TRBJ2-5 provide the parts outside the CDR3, is SAVISQKPSRDICQRGTSLTIQCQVDSQVTMMFWYRQQPGQSLTLIATANQGSEATYESGFVIDKFPISRPNLTFSTLTVSNMSPEDSSIYLCSVARQGWTEETQYFGPGTRLLVL.

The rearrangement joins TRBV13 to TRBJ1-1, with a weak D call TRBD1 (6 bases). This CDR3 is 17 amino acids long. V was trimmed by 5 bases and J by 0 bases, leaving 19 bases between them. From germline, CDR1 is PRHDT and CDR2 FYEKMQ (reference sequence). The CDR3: CASSTTLQGNMNTEAFF. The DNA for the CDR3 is TGTGCCAGCAGCACCACTTTACAGGGTAACATGAACACTGAAGCTTTCTTT.

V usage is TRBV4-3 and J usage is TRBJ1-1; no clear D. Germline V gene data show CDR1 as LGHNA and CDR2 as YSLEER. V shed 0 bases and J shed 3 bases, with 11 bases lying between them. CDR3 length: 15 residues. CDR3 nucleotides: TGCGCCAGCAGCCAAGACCATGGGAGGTACACTGAAGCTTTCTTT. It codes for CASSQDHGRYTEAFF.

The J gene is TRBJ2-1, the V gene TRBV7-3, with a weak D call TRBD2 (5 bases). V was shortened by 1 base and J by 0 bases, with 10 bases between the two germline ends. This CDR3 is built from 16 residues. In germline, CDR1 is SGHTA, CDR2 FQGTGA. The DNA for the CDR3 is TGTGCCAGCAGCTTAAACGGGGAGAGCTCCTACAATGAGCAGTTCTTC. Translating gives CASSLNGESSYNEQFF.

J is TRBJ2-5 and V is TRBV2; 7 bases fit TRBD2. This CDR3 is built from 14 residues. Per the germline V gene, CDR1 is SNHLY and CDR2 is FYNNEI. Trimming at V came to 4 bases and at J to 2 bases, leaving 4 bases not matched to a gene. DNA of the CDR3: TGTGCCAGCAGTGTGGCGGGGGTTCAAGAGACCCAGTACTTC. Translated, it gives CASSVAGVQETQYF.

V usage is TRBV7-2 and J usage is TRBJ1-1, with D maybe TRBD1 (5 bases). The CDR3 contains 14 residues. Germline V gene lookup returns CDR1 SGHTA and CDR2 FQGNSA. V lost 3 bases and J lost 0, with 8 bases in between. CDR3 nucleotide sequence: TGTGCCAGCAGCTTCGGACACATGAACACTGAAGCTTTCTTT. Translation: CASSFGHMNTEAFF.

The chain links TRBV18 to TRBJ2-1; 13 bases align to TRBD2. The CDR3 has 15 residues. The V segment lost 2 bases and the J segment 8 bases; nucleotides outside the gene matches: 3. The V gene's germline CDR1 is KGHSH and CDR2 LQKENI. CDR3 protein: CASSPTSGGEYEQFF. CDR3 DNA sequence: TGTGCCAGCTCACCAACTAGCGGGGGGGAATATGAGCAGTTCTTC. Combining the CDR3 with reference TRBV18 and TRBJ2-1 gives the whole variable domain NAGVMQNPRHLVRRRGQEARLRCSPMKGHSHVYWYRQLPEEGLKFMVYLQKENIIDESGMPKERFSAEFPKEGPSILRIQQVVRGDSAAYFCASSPTSGGEYEQFFGPGTRLTVL.

The CDR3 DNA reads TGTGCCAGCAGCCTTGACAGGGGCCAGCACAATGAGCAGTTCTTC. Residues: CASSLDRGQHNEQFF. The chain joins TRBV5-6 to TRBJ2-1, with TRBD1 identical over 8 bases. The CDR3 consists of 15 residues. The V segment lost 4 bases and the J segment 5 bases; nucleotides outside the gene matches: 8. Germline V lookup: CDR1 SGHDT, CDR2 YYEEEE.

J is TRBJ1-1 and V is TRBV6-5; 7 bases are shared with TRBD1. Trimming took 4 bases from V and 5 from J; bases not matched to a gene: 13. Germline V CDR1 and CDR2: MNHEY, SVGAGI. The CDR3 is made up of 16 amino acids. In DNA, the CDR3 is TGTGCCAGCAGTTGGGACAGTAGTAAGGGGCGGACTGAAGCTTTCTTT. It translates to CASSWDSSKGRTEAFF.

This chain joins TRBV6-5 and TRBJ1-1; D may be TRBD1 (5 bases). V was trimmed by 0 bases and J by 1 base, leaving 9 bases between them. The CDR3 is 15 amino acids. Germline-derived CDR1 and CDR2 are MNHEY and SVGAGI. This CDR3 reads CASSYSGTSNTEAFF. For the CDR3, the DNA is TGTGCCAGCAGTTACTCGGGGACTTCGAACACTGAAGCTTTCTTT.

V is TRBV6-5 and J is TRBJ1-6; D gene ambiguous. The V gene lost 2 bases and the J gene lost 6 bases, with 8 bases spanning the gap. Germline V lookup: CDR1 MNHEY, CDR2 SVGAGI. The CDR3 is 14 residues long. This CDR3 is CASSYDSANSPLHF. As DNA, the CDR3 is TGTGCCAGCAGTTACGATAGCGCTAATTCACCCCTCCACTTT.

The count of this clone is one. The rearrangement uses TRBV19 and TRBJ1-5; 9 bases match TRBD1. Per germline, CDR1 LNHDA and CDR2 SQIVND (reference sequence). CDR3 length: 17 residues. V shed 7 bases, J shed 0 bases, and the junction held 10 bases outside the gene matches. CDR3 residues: CASTGTGGWGSNQPQHF. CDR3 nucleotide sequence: TGTGCCAGTACCGGTACAGGGGGCTGGGGTAGCAATCAGCCCCAGCATTTT. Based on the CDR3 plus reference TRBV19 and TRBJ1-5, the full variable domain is DGGITQSPKYLFRKEGQNVTLSCEQNLNHDAMYWYRQDPGQGLRLIYYSQIVNDFQKGDIAEGYSVSREKKESFPLTVTSAQKNPTAFYLCASTGTGGWGSNQPQHFGDGTRLSIL.

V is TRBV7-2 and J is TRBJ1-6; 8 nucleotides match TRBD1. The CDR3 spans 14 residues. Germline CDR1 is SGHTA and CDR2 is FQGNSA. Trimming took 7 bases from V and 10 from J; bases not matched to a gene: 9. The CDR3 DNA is TGTGCCAGCACCCTGGACAGGGCTCGGTCACCCCTCCACTTT. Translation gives CASTLDRARSPLHF.

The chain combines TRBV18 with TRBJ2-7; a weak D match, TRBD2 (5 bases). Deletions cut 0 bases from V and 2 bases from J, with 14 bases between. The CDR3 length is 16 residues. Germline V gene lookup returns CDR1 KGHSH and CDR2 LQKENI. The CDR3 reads CASSPPGLSNTYEQYF. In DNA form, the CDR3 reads TGTGCCAGCTCACCACCCGGACTCTCGAACACCTACGAGCAGTACTTC.

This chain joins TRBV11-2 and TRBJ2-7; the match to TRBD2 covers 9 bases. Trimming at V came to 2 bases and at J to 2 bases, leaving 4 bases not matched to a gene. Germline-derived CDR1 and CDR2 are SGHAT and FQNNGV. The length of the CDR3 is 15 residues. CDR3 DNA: TGTGCCAGCAGCTTAACGGCTAGCGGGGCCTACGAGCAGTACTTC. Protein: CASSLTASGAYEQYF.

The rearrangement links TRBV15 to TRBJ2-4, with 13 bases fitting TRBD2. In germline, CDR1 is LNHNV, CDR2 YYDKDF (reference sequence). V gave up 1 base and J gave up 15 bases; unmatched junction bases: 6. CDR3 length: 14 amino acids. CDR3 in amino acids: CATSRGLAGGSRYF. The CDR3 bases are TGTGCCACCAGCAGAGGACTAGCGGGGGGCAGCCGGTACTTC.

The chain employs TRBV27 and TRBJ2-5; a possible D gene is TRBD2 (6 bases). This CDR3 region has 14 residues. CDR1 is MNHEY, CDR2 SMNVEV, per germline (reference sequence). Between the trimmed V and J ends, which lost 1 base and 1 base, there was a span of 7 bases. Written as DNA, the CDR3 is TGTGCCAGCAGTTTATTCGGGGGCCAAGAGACCCAGTACTTC. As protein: CASSLFGGQETQYF.

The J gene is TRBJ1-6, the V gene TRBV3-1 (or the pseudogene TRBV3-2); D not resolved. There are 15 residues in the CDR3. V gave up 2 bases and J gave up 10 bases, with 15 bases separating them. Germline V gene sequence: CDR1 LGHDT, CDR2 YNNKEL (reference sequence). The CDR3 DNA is TGTGCCAGCAGCCAACTCGGGGAGGGAAGCTCACCCCTCCACTTT. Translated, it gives CASSQLGEGSSPLHF.

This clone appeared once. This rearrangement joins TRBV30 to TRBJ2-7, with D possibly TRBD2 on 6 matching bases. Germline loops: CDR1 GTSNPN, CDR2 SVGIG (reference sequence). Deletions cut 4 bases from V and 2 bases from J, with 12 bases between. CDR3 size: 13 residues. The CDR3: CAWTVGGPYEQYF. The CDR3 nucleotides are TGTGCCTGGACCGTCGGAGGGCCCTACGAGCAGTACTTC.

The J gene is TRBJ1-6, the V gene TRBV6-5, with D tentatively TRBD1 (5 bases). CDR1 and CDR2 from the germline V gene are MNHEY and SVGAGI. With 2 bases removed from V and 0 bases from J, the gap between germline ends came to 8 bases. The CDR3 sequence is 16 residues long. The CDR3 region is CASSYGGSSYNSPLHF. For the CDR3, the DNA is TGTGCCAGCAGTTACGGGGGGAGCTCCTATAATTCACCCCTCCACTTT.

The DNA for the CDR3 is TGTGCCAGCAGCCCCACACGCCTAGCGGACACAGATACGCAGTATTTT. Translated: CASSPTRLADTDTQYF. The J gene is TRBJ2-3, the V gene TRBV5-4, with 7 bases identical to TRBD2. The trim removed 4 bases at V and 2 bases at J, leaving 10 bases unmatched. The CDR3 totals 16 residues. The germline gives CDR1 SGHNT, CDR2 YYREEE (reference sequence).

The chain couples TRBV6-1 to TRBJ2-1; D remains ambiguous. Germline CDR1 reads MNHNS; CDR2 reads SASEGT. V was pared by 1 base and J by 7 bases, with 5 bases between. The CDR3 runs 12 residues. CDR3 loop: CASSEVYNEQFF. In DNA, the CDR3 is TGTGCCAGCAGTGAAGTTTATAATGAGCAGTTCTTC.

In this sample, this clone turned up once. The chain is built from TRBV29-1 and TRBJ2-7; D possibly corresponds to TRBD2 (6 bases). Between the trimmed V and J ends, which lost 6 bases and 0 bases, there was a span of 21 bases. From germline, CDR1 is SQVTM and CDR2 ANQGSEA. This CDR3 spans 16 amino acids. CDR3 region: CSVARSRDGSSYEQYF. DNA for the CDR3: TGCAGCGTCGCCCGAAGCCGGGACGGGAGCTCCTACGAGCAGTACTTC.

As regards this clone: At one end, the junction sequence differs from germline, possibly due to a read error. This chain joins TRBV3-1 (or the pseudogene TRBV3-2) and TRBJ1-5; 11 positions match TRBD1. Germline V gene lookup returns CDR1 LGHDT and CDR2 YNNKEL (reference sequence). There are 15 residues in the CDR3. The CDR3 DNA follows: TGTGCCAGCAGCCAAGGGACAGGGGGCAACCAGCCCCAGCATTTT. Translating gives CASSQGTGGNQPQHF.